Shown below are 31 T cell receptor beta chains from a single sample sequenced in a study of a mutant IDH1 vaccine in newly diagnosed glioma. Regarding time point: week 47, end of study. Every vaccine dose comprised 300 ug of mutant IDH1 20-mer peptide plus topical imiquimod. Repertoires were generated with immunoSEQ multiplex PCR, while TCRdb's copy carries only in-frame clones and drops some. The profile shows fewer than 55,000 clones, roughly 61% of them singletons. Antigens of these TCRs are unknown. Sequenced material: peripheral blood mononuclear cells (PBMCs), taken from a glioma patient whose treatment included an IDH1 peptide vaccine. The source of these receptors is a man aged 35-49 years with glioma. Some clones in this sample may be carry-over from other donors' samples.

The rearrangement joins TRBV5-4 to TRBJ2-1, with D unresolved. Germline V CDR1 and CDR2: SGHNT, YYREEE (reference sequence). CDR3 length equals 15 residues. Trimming cost V 2 bases and J 0 bases, with 9 bases left between them. CDR3 sequence reads: CASSFLESSYNEQFF. CDR3 coding DNA: TGTGCCAGCAGCTTTCTGGAGAGCTCCTACAATGAGCAGTTCTTC.

The V and J genes are TRBV2 and TRBJ2-3; the D call may be TRBD1 or TRBD2 (5 bases each). Germline V gene sequence: CDR1 SNHLY, CDR2 FYNNEI. The CDR3 has 15 residues. Trimming removed 3 bases at V and 1 base at J, with 11 bases between. The CDR3 loop is CASSDTRGGTDTQYF. The CDR3 DNA reads as TGTGCCAGCAGTGACACTAGGGGTGGCACAGATACGCAGTATTTT.

This clone occurred a few times. The chain is built from TRBV12-5 and TRBJ2-3, with TRBD2 matching over 7 bases. Unmatched junction bases numbered 14, after V lost 6 bases and J lost 8 bases. Per germline, CDR1 LGHNT and CDR2 FRNRAP. The CDR3 consists of 15 residues. CDR3 bases: TGTGCTAGTGGACCCAGCGGGGCCCTCGTTCGTACGCAGTATTTT. Amino acids: CASGPSGALVRTQYF.

This clone showed up just a few times. The genes are TRBV5-4 and TRBJ1-1; a possible D gene is TRBD1 (6 bases). Trimming pared 2 bases from V and 3 bases from J, leaving 8 bases between. The CDR3 has 13 amino acids. Germline-derived CDR1 and CDR2 are SGHNT and YYREEE (reference sequence). CDR3 sequence: CASSLSGDTEAFF. Written as DNA, the CDR3 is TGTGCCAGCAGCTTATCAGGGGACACTGAAGCTTTCTTT.

The chain is built from TRBV4-2 and TRBJ1-1, with D perhaps matching TRBD1 (5 bases). The germline gives CDR1 LGHNA, CDR2 YNFKEQ. The ends were cut back, 0 bases at V and 4 bases at J, with 9 bases in the middle. This CDR3 is built from 14 residues. The CDR3 nucleotides are TGTGCCAGCAGCCAAGAAGGCAGGGCCACTGAAGCTTTCTTT. Translated: CASSQEGRATEAFF.

This chain connects TRBV19 to TRBJ2-3; TRBD2 might be the D (7 bases). There are 14 residues in the CDR3. The V gene lost 2 bases and the J gene lost 6 bases, with 12 bases spanning the gap. Germline-derived CDR1 and CDR2 are LNHDA and SQIVND (reference sequence). CDR3 nucleotide sequence: TGTGCCAGTAGTATACGGGGGGCTTGGGATACGCAGTATTTT. Amino acids: CASSIRGAWDTQYF.

The genes are TRBV6-1 and TRBJ1-3; no firm D call. V was shortened by 2 bases and J by 4 bases, with 12 bases between the two germline ends. The CDR3 totals 15 residues. Germline lookup yields CDR1 MNHNS and CDR2 SASEGT. This CDR3 reads CASSEQPGGGNTIYF. CDR3 in DNA: TGTGCCAGCAGTGAACAACCGGGCGGGGGAAACACCATATATTTT.

This sequence joins TRBV5-1 and TRBJ1-2; weak D call: TRBD1 (6 bases). Per the germline V gene, CDR1 is SGHRS and CDR2 is YFSETQ. CDR3 length: 16 residues. The ends were cut back, 0 bases at V and 1 base at J, with 13 bases in the middle. The CDR3 DNA is TGCGCCAGCAGCTTGGGGAGCAGGGGAGGTAACTATGGCTACACCTTC. It codes for CASSLGSRGGNYGYTF.

This sequence joins TRBV2 and TRBJ2-7, with 8 bases identical to TRBD1. With V trimmed by 8 bases and J by 3 bases, 12 bases remained unmatched. The CDR3 length is 15 residues. Looked up from germline, CDR1 is SNHLY and CDR2 is FYNNEI. CDR3: CASGSPTQGVYEQYF. The CDR3 coding sequence is TGTGCCAGCGGCTCCCCGACACAGGGGGTCTACGAGCAGTACTTC.

The chain employs TRBV4-2 and TRBJ1-2; no firm D call. The germline CDR1 and CDR2 sequences are LGHNA and YNFKEQ. The length of the CDR3 is 12 residues. The V and J ends lost 4 bases and 5 bases respectively, with 8 bases between them. CDR3 in DNA: TGTGCCAGCAGCCCAGACTCTTATGGCTACACCTTC. It yields the protein CASSPDSYGYTF.

The V gene is TRBV10-2, the J gene TRBJ2-5; TRBD1 matches at 7 bases. J was trimmed by 5 bases and V by 9 bases; bases with no gene match: 9. Germline CDR1 is WSHSY and CDR2 is SAAADI. The CDR3 contains 13 residues. CDR3: CASLGQLEETQYF. In nucleotides, the CDR3 is TGCGCCAGTCTGGGACAGTTGGAGGAGACCCAGTACTTC.

The rearrangement links TRBV30 to TRBJ1-5; TRBD1 aligns across 10 bases. Trimming cost V 1 base and J 6 bases; bases outside gene matches: 3. The length of the CDR3 is 14 residues. The germline CDR1 and CDR2 sequences are GTSNPN and SVGIG (reference sequence). As DNA, the CDR3 is TGTGCCTGGAGTGCGTGGACAGGGGGTCAGCCCCAGCATTTT. Translated, it gives CAWSAWTGGQPQHF.

The chain employs TRBV15 and TRBJ2-1; D gene unclear. The CDR3 totals 15 residues. Trimming took off 0 bases at V and 4 bases at J, with 10 bases between the two ends. Germline V gene data show CDR1 as LNHNV and CDR2 as YYDKDF (reference sequence). The CDR3 is CATSRDANRYNEQFF. CDR3 nucleotide sequence: TGTGCCACCAGCAGAGATGCGAACAGATACAATGAGCAGTTCTTC.

The chain combines TRBV5-1 with TRBJ2-7; D remains unclear. The V end lost 1 base, the J end lost 0 bases, and 17 bases lay between the germline ends. CDR3 length: 17 residues. CDR1 and CDR2 (germline): SGHRS, YFSETQ. Written as DNA, the CDR3 is TGCGCCAGCAGCTTGTCTCTTATCAGGTCTGGCTCCTACGAGCAGTACTTC. Residues: CASSLSLIRSGSYEQYF.

The chain couples TRBV21-1 to TRBJ2-1; TRBD1, the table's D call, lacks a check against the DNA. TRBV21-1 is a recognized pseudogene. The CDR3 covers 13 residues. CDR3 in amino acids: CASAMNRDGEQFF. As DNA, the CDR3 is TGTGCCAGCGCCATGAACAGGGATGGTGAGCAGTTCTTC.

This clone appeared a few times. The chain is built from TRBV5-1 and TRBJ1-4, with D perhaps TRBD1 (6 bases). With 4 bases removed from V and 8 bases from J, the gap between germline ends came to 15 bases. The length of the CDR3 is 14 residues. Germline V CDR1 and CDR2: SGHRS, YFSETQ. The CDR3: CASSKSGAGEKLFF. The CDR3, as DNA: TGCGCCAGCAGCAAGTCAGGGGCCGGGGAAAAACTGTTTTTT.

V and J are TRBV19 and TRBJ1-2; no firm D call. The CDR3 runs to 13 residues. The germline gives CDR1 LNHDA, CDR2 SQIVND (reference sequence). V dropped 7 bases and J dropped 2 bases, with 11 bases sitting between them. The CDR3 region has the DNA TGTGCCAGTAAGTCCGAGGCGAACTATGGCTACACCTTC. Residues: CASKSEANYGYTF. Complete variable domain (other parts from reference TRBV19 and TRBJ1-2): DGGITQSPKYLFRKEGQNVTLSCEQNLNHDAMYWYRQDPGQGLRLIYYSQIVNDFQKGDIAEGYSVSREKKESFPLTVTSAQKNPTAFYLCASKSEANYGYTFGSGTRLTVV.

This clone has just a few counts. The sample carries other DNA sequences with the same CDR3. V and J are TRBV6-5 and TRBJ1-2, with D possibly being TRBD1 (5 bases). Germline V gives CDR1 MNHEY, CDR2 SVGAGI. This CDR3 has 14 amino acids. The ends were cut back, 0 bases at V and 4 bases at J, with 9 bases in the middle. The CDR3 nucleotides read TGTGCCAGCAGTTACTCGGGGGGGATCTATGGCTACACCTTC. It encodes CASSYSGGIYGYTF.

V gene TRBV9 combines with J gene TRBJ1-1; tentatively, D is TRBD1 (6 bases). The germline CDR1 and CDR2 sequences are SGDLS and YYNGEE. The CDR3 runs to 15 residues. V was pared by 2 bases and J by 3 bases, with 14 bases between. The CDR3 DNA sequence: TGTGCCAGCAGCGTGCACTGGGGGGCGGACACTGAAGCTTTCTTT. It is translated as CASSVHWGADTEAFF.

A few counts support this clone. This chain links TRBV6-5 with TRBJ2-1; 10 bases line up with TRBD1. Looked up from germline, CDR1 is MNHEY and CDR2 is SVGAGI. This CDR3 spans 15 amino acids. Germline trimming cut 5 bases from V and 1 base from J; bases unmatched to any gene: 2. The CDR3 nucleotides read TGTGCCAGCAGTGGGGACAGGGGTTCCTACAATGAGCAGTTCTTC. Translated, it gives CASSGDRGSYNEQFF.

The chain couples TRBV7-8 to TRBJ2-1; D is ambiguous. This CDR3 contains 14 residues. V was trimmed by 5 bases and J by 8 bases, leaving 16 bases between them. Per germline, CDR1 SGHVS and CDR2 FQNEAQ. CDR3 in amino acids: CASSSSRTRDEQFF. CDR3 nucleotide sequence: TGTGCCAGCAGCAGTTCCAGGACCCGGGATGAGCAGTTCTTC.

V is TRBV6-1 and J is TRBJ1-4, with 8 positions matching TRBD1. Trimming removed 1 base from V and 8 bases from J; junction bases left unmatched: 6. The germline CDR1 and CDR2 sequences are MNHNS and SASEGT. CDR3 length: 15 residues. The CDR3 DNA reads as TGTGCCAGCAGTGAAGTCTCTGGGACAGGAGAAAAACTGTTTTTT. Its translation: CASSEVSGTGEKLFF.

The chain has TRBV5-1 and TRBJ2-1; 12 bases are a match to TRBD2. Germline values: CDR1 SGHRS, CDR2 YFSETQ. Unmatched junction bases numbered 6, after V lost 4 bases and J lost 7 bases. The CDR3 is 15 amino acids. The DNA of the CDR3 is TGCGCCAGCAGCACCCTAGCGGGGGGGCGGAATGAGCAGTTCTTC. Protein: CASSTLAGGRNEQFF.

This clone was picked up a small number of times. The chain is built from TRBV5-4 and TRBJ1-6; TRBD1 matches at 7 bases. The CDR3 spans 14 residues. With 4 bases clipped from V and 7 bases from J, the junction kept 5 bases outside the gene matches. The germline gives CDR1 SGHNT, CDR2 YYREEE (reference sequence). This CDR3 reads CASSPQGLNSPLHF. DNA of the CDR3: TGTGCCAGCAGCCCACAGGGGCTGAATTCACCCCTCCACTTT.

The V gene is TRBV7-8, the J gene TRBJ1-1; no definite D call. The ends were cut back, 2 bases at V and 10 bases at J, with 14 bases in the middle. The CDR3 covers 13 residues. CDR1 is SGHVS and CDR2 is FQNEAQ in the germline V gene. CDR3 in amino acids: CASSLRGRAGAFF. CDR3 nucleotides: TGTGCCAGCAGCTTACGGGGTAGGGCTGGAGCTTTCTTT. The variable domain in full, with the rest retrieved from reference TRBV7-8 and TRBJ1-1, is GAGVSQSPRYKVAKRGQDVALRCDPISGHVSLFWYQQALGQGPEFLTYFQNEAQLDKSGLPSDRFFAERPEGSVSTLKIQRTQQEDSAVYLCASSLRGRAGAFFGQGTRLTVV.

This chain uses TRBV19 with TRBJ1-4, with a possible D match to TRBD1 (5 bases). Germline CDR1 reads LNHDA; CDR2 reads SQIVND (reference sequence). V lost 5 bases and J lost 5, with 9 bases in between. The CDR3 covers 13 residues. The DNA of the CDR3 is TGTGCCAGTAGTTCGACAGCAAATGAAAAACTGTTTTTT. It codes for CASSSTANEKLFF.

The chain combines TRBV2 with TRBJ2-3, with D unresolved. Looked up from germline, CDR1 is SNHLY and CDR2 is FYNNEI. This CDR3 contains 15 residues. V lost 3 bases and J 0 bases, leaving 10 bases between the germline ends. The CDR3 region has the DNA TGTGCCAGCAGTGAGGGCCGATATAGCACAGATACGCAGTATTTT. Residues: CASSEGRYSTDTQYF.

CDR3 nucleotide sequence: TGTGCCAGCAGTTACTTATCAGGGAATCATGAGCAGTTCTTC. Its protein product is CASSYLSGNHEQFF. The chain couples TRBV6-5 to TRBJ2-1; tentatively, D is TRBD1 (5 bases). V was clipped by 1 base and J by 8 bases, with 12 bases between them. The CDR3 spans 14 residues. CDR1 and CDR2 from the germline V gene are MNHEY and SVGAGI.

This clone was counted a single time. The chain links TRBV6-4 to TRBJ1-5; D might be TRBD1 (5 bases). Germline loops: CDR1 MRHNA, CDR2 SNTAGT. The CDR3 loop spans 13 amino acids. V lost 3 bases, J lost 6 bases, and 9 bases lay in between. This chain's CDR3 is CASSEQQGQPQHF. CDR3 DNA: TGTGCCAGCAGTGAACAGCAGGGTCAGCCCCAGCATTTT.

This rearrangement joins TRBV6-4 to TRBJ2-3; 8 bases agree with TRBD1. Trimming removed 2 bases from V and 4 bases from J; junction bases left unmatched: 5. In germline, CDR1 is MRHNA, CDR2 SNTAGT. The CDR3 runs to 15 residues. Written as DNA, the CDR3 is TGTGCCAGCAGTGACATGACAGGGGACCCAGATACGCAGTATTTT. Translating gives CASSDMTGDPDTQYF.

This chain's CDR3 is CASSLVPGALNTGELFF. CDR3 nucleotides: TGTGCCAGCAGCTTAGTTCCAGGGGCTCTGAACACCGGGGAGCTGTTTTTT. The V call is TRBV7-9, the J call TRBJ2-2; weak D call: TRBD1 (6 bases). The ends were cut back, 1 base at V and 1 base at J, with 13 bases in the middle. CDR3 length: 17 amino acids. CDR1 is SEHNR and CDR2 is FQNEAQ in the germline V gene (reference sequence).